This T cell receptor beta chain was found in a study of blood T cell repertoires in COVID-19 (dated by TCRdb to the early 2020s). Looking at the study overall: Samples covering the acute and convalescent phases of COVID-19 were provided by collaborators in the United States, Italy and Spain. HLA class I and class II types, where available, came from metadata supplied by the sample provider rather than from assay-based typing. Nearly every sample came with metadata listing a de-identified subject ID, COVID-19 status, age in years and sex. A freely available public database, intended as a resource for researchers studying the immune response to SARS-CoV-2, is where the repertoires were released. Samples were obtained from the ongoing ImmuneRACE study (first 160 participants) and from 950 to 1,500 subjects provided by 6 global collaborators. The prospective study material was composed of cDNA or gDNA derived from T cells, B-cell-depleted T cells, or PBMCs. Deeply sampled blood TCRbeta repertoires from subjects exposed to, actively infected with, or recovered from COVID-19 were included in the dataset. The paper's findings and limits, for the study overall: Clinical and demographic metadata were provided uncurated, with the amount varying by source and participant.

Concerning this clone itself: There is no known antigen for this receptor. No base qualities exist here, and no much larger clone lies one base off it.

In the prospective study, participants were about 18 to 95 years old, resided in fewer than 25 geographic areas of the United States, and were enrolled through a virtual design. In the prospective study, cohorts were assigned on the basis of participant-reported clinical history obtained from a screening survey and a study questionnaire. For ImmuneRACE Cohort 3, a participant was defined as recovered based on two consecutive negative NP/OP PCR tests, clearance by a healthcare professional, or resolution of symptoms. In the prospective study, whole blood, serum and a nasopharyngeal or oropharyngeal swab were collected from each participant by mobile phlebotomists. Participants in the prospective study had the option to provide additional blood draws and questionnaires over an approximately 2-month period. Before DNA extraction, blood samples from the prospective study were shipped at room temperature or frozen.

TCRbeta CDR3 regions were amplified from genomic DNA by means of the immunoSEQ Assay, a bias-controlled multiplex PCR. Per the source publication's procedure: The number of nucleated cells in each sample was estimated from the amplification of reference gene primers within the assay. Sequence reads were collapsed and filtered to measure the absolute abundance of every unique TCRbeta CDR3 rearrangement. For each sample, productive Simpson clonality was calculated as the square root of Simpson's diversity index over productive rearrangements. Drawn from immuneACCESS, this table holds only the in-frame rearrangements with V and J called that TCRdb kept. Clones are partly lost; checked studies trace under half to an unresolved V gene and leave the rest unexplained. For V, J and clone size, that table is used; D and trimming come from the DNA. This sample has fewer than 500,000 clones in its table, and around 87% of those were observed once. Of the sample, 1.1% falls within the top ten clones.

From the cysteine up to the phenylalanine, the CDR3 has a length of 20 residues. The only DNA kept is the CDR3, 60 bases in frame from the first base. The chain is made from TRBV21-1 and TRBJ2-4; the table's D call, TRBD2, has no DNA check behind it. TRBV21-1 is listed as a pseudogene. The receptor comes from a man aged 30-40 years who had recovered from COVID-19. The sequencing sample was made of PBMCs or T cells enriched from blood (not recorded which). The nucleotides are TGTGCCAGCCCCACCACGCCGGGACTAGGTAACTTCGTAGCCAAAAACATTCAGTACTTC. It specifies CASPTTPGLGNFVAKNIQYF.